Sequencing of this T cell receptor beta chain was carried out in a study of T cell changes during pregnancy in multiple sclerosis. This table comes from immunoSEQ multiplex PCR, and its TCRdb copy is limited to in-frame clones, with some not included. The sample carries roughly 80,000 clones, about 92% recorded once. Per germline, CDR1 MDHEN and CDR2 SYDVKM. V dropped 4 bases and J dropped 3 bases, with 7 bases sitting between them. The CDR3 consists of 12 residues. Points on this clone: The sample has other DNA sequences that encode this CDR3 too.

The J gene is TRBJ2-7, the V gene TRBV28; possible D gene TRBD1, 5 bases. This receptor was identified in a female donor with multiple sclerosis, enrolled in a pregnancy study. Sequenced here: peripheral blood, sampled before pregnancy. The DNA for the CDR3 is TGTGCCAGCAGTTCCGACAGCTACGAGCAGTACTTC. Residues: CASSSDSYEQYF.